What follows describes a single TCR beta chain. This sample was included in a study of T cell changes during pregnancy in multiple sclerosis. This CDR3 region has 14 residues. V shed 6 bases, J shed 4 bases, and the junction held 3 bases outside the gene matches. Germline CDR1 and CDR2: MNHEY and SMNVEV (reference sequence). TCRdb's table, derived via immunoSEQ multiplex PCR, lists solely in-frame clones and lacks some. The sample comprises approximately 100,000 clones, roughly nine tenths of which are singletons, and about 3% rests with the top ten. The sequence derives from a female donor with multiple sclerosis, enrolled in a pregnancy study. The chain carries TRBV27 and TRBJ2-5; 12 nucleotides match TRBD2. Sequenced material: peripheral blood, taken after pregnancy. CDR3 region: CASRRLAGVETQYF. CDR3 DNA sequence: TGTGCCAGCAGGCGACTAGCGGGGGTAGAGACCCAGTACTTC.